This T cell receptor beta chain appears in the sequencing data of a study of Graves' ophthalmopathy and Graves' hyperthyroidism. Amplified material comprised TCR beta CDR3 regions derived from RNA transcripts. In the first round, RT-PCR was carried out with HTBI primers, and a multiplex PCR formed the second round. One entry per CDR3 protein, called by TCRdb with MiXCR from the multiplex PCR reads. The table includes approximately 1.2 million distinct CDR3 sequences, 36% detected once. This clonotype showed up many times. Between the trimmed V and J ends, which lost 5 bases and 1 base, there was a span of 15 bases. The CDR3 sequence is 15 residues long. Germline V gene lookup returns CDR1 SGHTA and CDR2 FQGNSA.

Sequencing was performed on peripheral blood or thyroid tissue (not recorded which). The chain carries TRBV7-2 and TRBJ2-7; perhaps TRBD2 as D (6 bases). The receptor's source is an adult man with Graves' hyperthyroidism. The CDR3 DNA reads TGTGCCAGCAGCGGGGGTGCGGGATCTTCCTACGAGCAGTACTTC. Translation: CASSGGAGSSYEQYF.